The 32 T cell receptor beta chains listed next were all sequenced from one sample in a study of blood T cells in healthy people across ages. A sample-barcoded 5' primer and a J-beta primer mix were used in a second PCR of about 6 to 12 cycles. Via MiXCR, TCRdb re-called the 5' RACE reads, giving one row per CDR3 protein. The table has over 1,200,000 distinct CDR3 sequences, 55% to 75% seen once; the top ten hold roughly 7%. Sequencing input: blood. Every receptor here comes from a man younger than 35 in good health.

The gene calls are TRBV10-3 and TRBJ2-7; 8 positions match TRBD2. The end of the DNA fits TRBJ2-5 better, so the J call may be wrong. The CDR3 length is 14 residues. From germline, CDR1 is ENHRY and CDR2 SYGVKD. As DNA, the CDR3 is TGTGCCATCAGCGGGGCGGGGGGTTTGGAGACCCAGTACTTC. This encodes CAISGAGGLETQYF.

The gene calls are TRBV25-1 and TRBJ2-7; 7 bases map to TRBD1. In germline, CDR1 is MGHDK, CDR2 SYGVNS. There are 15 residues in the CDR3. Unmatched junction bases numbered 17, after V lost 8 bases and J lost 7 bases. The CDR3 is CASSKSTGILDEQYF. In nucleotides, the CDR3 is TGTGCCAGCTCAAAGTCGACAGGGATATTGGATGAGCAGTACTTC.

V gene TRBV20-1 combines with J gene TRBJ2-3, with D unresolved. From germline, CDR1 is DFQATT and CDR2 SNEGSKA (reference sequence). With 2 bases removed from V and 0 bases from J, the gap between germline ends came to 9 bases. The CDR3 is 14 amino acids. CDR3 region: CSARRPGSTDTQYF. The CDR3 DNA sequence: TGCAGTGCTAGACGTCCCGGGAGCACAGATACGCAGTATTTT.

V is TRBV5-1 and J is TRBJ2-7, with a tentative D call TRBD1 (6 bases). The V gene's germline CDR1 is SGHRS and CDR2 YFSETQ. Trimming removed 3 bases at V and 3 bases at J, with 16 bases between. The CDR3 is 15 amino acids. This CDR3 is CASSSGHLSLYEQYF. Written as DNA, the CDR3 is TGCGCCAGCAGCTCGGGACATCTGAGCCTCTACGAGCAGTACTTC.

The rearrangement links TRBV27 to TRBJ2-7, with TRBD1 identical over 8 bases. CDR3 length: 14 residues. V gave up 8 bases and J gave up 7 bases; unmatched junction bases: 13. Germline CDR1 is MNHEY and CDR2 is SMNVEV (reference sequence). DNA for the CDR3: TGTGCCAGCCGAAGACAGGGGATGAACAATGAGCAGTACTTC. It translates to CASRRQGMNNEQYF.

Remarks on this clonotype: This clone may be a read error of a much larger clone one base away. The V gene is TRBV20-1, the J gene TRBJ2-2; 14 bases fit TRBD2. CDR1 is DFQATT and CDR2 is SNEGSKA in the germline V gene (reference sequence). Trimming cost V 5 bases and J 5 bases; bases outside gene matches: 4. CDR3 length equals 15 residues. CDR3 DNA sequence: TGCAGTGCTCCGACTAGCGGGAGGGTGACCGGGGAGCTGTTTTTT. Amino acid sequence: CSAPTSGRVTGELFF.

In this sample, this clonotype turned up a few times. The chain recombines TRBV6-2 or TRBV6-3 with TRBJ2-3; D gene ambiguous. The V gene's germline CDR1 is MNHEY and CDR2 SVGEGT. The CDR3 is 12 residues long. Between the trimmed V and J ends, which lost 8 bases and 1 base, there was a span of 7 bases. CDR3 DNA sequence: TGTGCCAGCGAGTCCCGCACAGATACGCAGTATTTT. This sequence encodes CASESRTDTQYF.

The chain carries TRBV7-2 and TRBJ2-4, with a tentative D call TRBD2 (5 bases). With the DNA end fitting TRBJ2-7 better, the J assignment may be wrong. This CDR3 is 15 amino acids long. Per germline, CDR1 SGHTA and CDR2 FQGNSA. CDR3 region: CASSLQSGKGDEQYF. Written as DNA, the CDR3 is TGTGCCAGCAGCCTCCAGAGTGGGAAGGGAGACGAGCAGTACTTC.

J is TRBJ2-7 and V is TRBV29-1, with D hard to call. Trimming took off 3 bases at V and 2 bases at J, with 11 bases between the two ends. CDR1 and CDR2 from the germline V gene are SQVTM and ANQGSEA. The CDR3 length is 13 residues. CDR3 DNA: TGCAGCGTTGAGTTACTGTCGACCTACGAGCAGTACTTC. This encodes CSVELLSTYEQYF.

This clonotype was recorded once. This rearrangement joins TRBV28 to TRBJ1-4; possibly TRBD1 for D (5 bases). This CDR3 comprises 16 residues. Trimming left V 8 bases short and J 8 bases short, with 24 bases between. From germline, CDR1 is MDHEN and CDR2 SYDVKM. Written as DNA, the CDR3 is TGTGCCAGCTTAAGAGGATTCGCCAGGGTCAGGGAAAAACTGTTTTTT. Protein sequence: CASLRGFARVREKLFF.

This chain joins TRBV20-1 and TRBJ2-7, with a weak D call TRBD2 (5 bases). The V gene lost 0 bases and the J gene lost 0 bases, with 15 bases spanning the gap. CDR1 DFQATT and CDR2 SNEGSKA come from the germline V gene (reference sequence). The CDR3 contains 16 residues. The CDR3: CSARDIGVPDSYEQYF. CDR3 nucleotides: TGCAGTGCTAGAGATATCGGGGTCCCCGACTCCTACGAGCAGTACTTC.

V gene TRBV6-6 combines with J gene TRBJ2-5, with a weak D call TRBD2 (6 bases). V was clipped by 2 bases and J by 11 bases, with 12 bases between them. This CDR3 has 12 residues. Germline values: CDR1 MNHNY, CDR2 SVGAGI (reference sequence). The CDR3 region has the DNA TGTGCCAGCAGTTACGTTTCGGGGGAGCAGTACTTC. Translation gives CASSYVSGEQYF.

This clonotype has a handful of counts. This chain uses TRBV2 with TRBJ2-6; TRBD1 or TRBD2 may be the D gene (5 bases each). The CDR3 runs 15 residues. Deletions cut 8 bases from V and 2 bases from J, with 13 bases between. Germline CDR1 and CDR2: SNHLY and FYNNEI. The CDR3 region has the DNA TGTGCCAGCGGAAGAGGGGCCGCTGGGGCCAACGTCCTGACTTTC. Translated: CASGRGAAGANVLTF.

This clonotype was found a few times. The genes are TRBV14 and TRBJ2-5; D gene unclear. Germline V CDR1 and CDR2: SGHDN, FVKESK. The CDR3 has 13 residues. Trimming cost V 5 bases and J 10 bases, with 17 bases left between them. The CDR3 is CASSEFPRSGQYF. The CDR3 DNA sequence: TGTGCCAGCAGCGAATTCCCTCGAAGTGGCCAGTACTTC. The full variable domain, with the rest looked up from reference TRBV14 and TRBJ2-5, is EAGVTQFPSHSVIEKGQTVTLRCDPISGHDNLYWYRRVMGKEIKFLLHFVKESKQDESGMPNNRFLAERTGGTYSTLKVQPAELEDSGVYFCASSEFPRSGQYFGPGTRLLVL.

The chain has TRBV6-5 and TRBJ2-1; D is perhaps TRBD1 (5 bases). With 6 bases removed from V and 5 bases from J, the gap between germline ends came to 20 bases. The length of the CDR3 is 16 residues. CDR1 MNHEY and CDR2 SVGAGI come from the germline V gene. In DNA, the CDR3 is TGTGCCAGCAGCTTCTCTCCAGGGAAGAGGAACAATGAGCAGTTCTTC. Translated: CASSFSPGKRNNEQFF.

The J gene is TRBJ2-5, the V gene TRBV7-2; D gene ambiguous. CDR3 length: 13 residues. Germline V gene data show CDR1 as SGHTA and CDR2 as FQGNSA. V was shortened by 1 base and J by 5 bases, with 8 bases between the two germline ends. The CDR3 region is CASSLGLWETQYF. CDR3 DNA: TGTGCCAGCAGCTTAGGGCTGTGGGAGACCCAGTACTTC.

This clonotype was detected only a few times. This chain links TRBV27 with TRBJ1-2; D not certain. Germline CDR1 and CDR2: MNHEY and SMNVEV (reference sequence). Trimming shortened V by 8 bases and J by 0 bases, and 13 bases separated the two germline ends. This CDR3 region has 14 residues. The CDR3 region has the DNA TGTGCCAGCGGTTGGACGGCTGCTAACTATGGCTACACCTTC. It codes for CASGWTAANYGYTF.

The DNA of the CDR3 is TGCGCCAGCAGCCAAGAAGCAGGTTTTAATCAGCCCCAGCATTTT. The encoded protein is CASSQEAGFNQPQHF. The J gene is TRBJ1-5, the V gene TRBV4-1; no reliable D call. Per germline, CDR1 MGHRA and CDR2 YSYEKL. The V end lost 0 bases, the J end lost 4 bases, and 10 bases lay between the germline ends. This CDR3 is 15 amino acids long.

This chain's CDR3 is CAISEAGGSNRSPLHF. The DNA of the CDR3 is TGTGCCATCAGTGAAGCGGGGGGGAGTAACCGGTCACCCCTCCACTTT. The chain couples TRBV10-3 to TRBJ1-6; tentative D call: TRBD1 (5 bases). The CDR3 covers 16 residues. The germline CDR1 and CDR2 sequences are ENHRY and SYGVKD. Deletions cut 3 bases from V and 10 bases from J, with 19 bases between.

The chain links TRBV29-1 to TRBJ2-3; D tentatively reads TRBD1 or TRBD2 (6 bases each). CDR1 SQVTM and CDR2 ANQGSEA come from the germline V gene. V was pared by 2 bases and J by 4 bases, with 10 bases between. The CDR3 is made up of 13 amino acids. The CDR3 DNA reads TGCAGCGTTGAACACAGGGACTCAGATACGCAGTATTTT. This sequence encodes CSVEHRDSDTQYF.

V usage is TRBV27 and J usage is TRBJ1-2; possible D gene TRBD1, 5 bases. CDR1 is MNHEY and CDR2 is SMNVEV in the germline V gene (reference sequence). The CDR3 runs to 16 residues. The V end was cut by 5 bases, the J end by 2 bases, with 18 bases between. This CDR3 reads CASSSTTGTGNYGYTF. The CDR3 DNA follows: TGTGCCAGCAGTAGCACCACCGGGACGGGAAACTATGGCTACACCTTC.

This clonotype was seen only a few times. V and J are TRBV7-9 and TRBJ2-1; weak D call: TRBD1 (6 bases). The CDR3 is 15 residues long. V was cut by 1 base and J by 8 bases, with 15 bases left in between. Germline-derived CDR1 and CDR2 are SEHNR and FQNEAQ (reference sequence). The CDR3 here is CASSLVTGAVDEQFF. The CDR3 DNA is TGTGCCAGCAGCTTAGTGACAGGTGCGGTCGATGAGCAGTTCTTC. Variable domain in full (rest from reference TRBV7-9 and TRBJ2-1): DTGVSQNPRHKITKRGQNVTFRCDPISEHNRLYWYRQTLGQGPEFLTYFQNEAQLEKSRLLSDRFSAERPKGSFSTLEIQRTEQGDSAMYLCASSLVTGAVDEQFFGPGTRLTVL.

This clonotype was detected a few times. The chain uses TRBV20-1 and TRBJ2-1; perhaps TRBD2 as D (5 bases). The CDR3 runs to 13 residues. The germline gives CDR1 DFQATT, CDR2 SNEGSKA (reference sequence). V was clipped by 6 bases and J by 5 bases, with 14 bases between them. The CDR3 here is CSASGITDNEQFF. The CDR3 region has the DNA TGCAGTGCATCCGGGATAACCGACAATGAGCAGTTCTTC.

This chain connects TRBV29-1 to TRBJ2-7; no definite D call. V was trimmed by 7 bases and J by 2 bases, leaving 15 bases between them. The CDR3 extends over 13 amino acids. CDR1 SQVTM and CDR2 ANQGSEA come from the germline V gene. CDR3 amino acids: CSARLNYPYEQYF. CDR3 nucleotide sequence: TGCAGCGCACGACTGAACTACCCCTACGAGCAGTACTTC.

The V call is TRBV29-1, the J call TRBJ2-5; possible D gene TRBD1, 5 bases. The germline V gene has CDR1 SQVTM and CDR2 ANQGSEA. V lost 0 bases and J 5 bases, leaving 16 bases between the germline ends. The CDR3 contains 15 residues. DNA of the CDR3: TGCAGCGTTGAAGATTCTGGCAGGGCAGGGGAGACCCAGTACTTC. This codes for CSVEDSGRAGETQYF. The full variable domain, rest sourced from reference TRBV29-1 and TRBJ2-5, is SAVISQKPSRDICQRGTSLTIQCQVDSQVTMMFWYRQQPGQSLTLIATANQGSEATYESGFVIDKFPISRPNLTFSTLTVSNMSPEDSSIYLCSVEDSGRAGETQYFGPGTRLLVL.

This clonotype has more than one count but fewer than ten. This rearrangement joins TRBV29-1 to TRBJ2-1, with a weak D call TRBD2 (5 bases). The CDR3 sequence is 15 residues long. CDR1 and CDR2 from the germline V gene are SQVTM and ANQGSEA. The V and J ends lost 4 bases and 7 bases respectively, with 20 bases between them. CDR3 amino acids: CSVGKTTKTRNEQFF. CDR3 sequence (DNA): TGCAGCGTTGGCAAAACTACGAAAACTAGAAATGAGCAGTTCTTC.

This rearrangement joins TRBV24-1 to TRBJ2-1, with 12 bases matching TRBD2. The CDR3 contains 15 residues. The V segment lost 4 bases and the J segment 6 bases; nucleotides outside the gene matches: 3. Per the germline V gene, CDR1 is KGHDR and CDR2 is SFDVKD. The CDR3 coding sequence is TGTGCCACCAGTGAAAAGGGACTAGCGGGCAATGAGCAGTTCTTC. Translation gives CATSEKGLAGNEQFF.

The table lists this clonotype with a few counts. This chain connects TRBV20-1 to TRBJ2-5; possibly TRBD2 for D (6 bases). Germline-derived CDR1 and CDR2 are DFQATT and SNEGSKA (reference sequence). V was shortened by 2 bases and J by 5 bases, with 15 bases between the two germline ends. This CDR3 has 14 residues. The CDR3 reads CSARQGTGVETQYF. The CDR3 bases are TGCAGTGCTAGACAAGGGACGGGGGTTGAGACCCAGTACTTC.

CDR3 nucleotide sequence: TGTGCCAGCAGCTTGCCTGGGACAGCAGATTCACCCCTCCACTTT. The encoded protein is CASSLPGTADSPLHF. The chain has TRBV5-5 and TRBJ1-6; 7 bases fit TRBD1. The CDR3 is 15 residues long. Trimming at V came to 1 base and at J to 8 bases, leaving 6 bases not matched to a gene. Germline CDR1 SGHKS, CDR2 YYEKEE (reference sequence).

This chain joins TRBV4-1 and TRBJ2-1; no firm D call. Per the germline V gene, CDR1 is MGHRA and CDR2 is YSYEKL. V was clipped by 2 bases and J by 4 bases, with 18 bases between them. The CDR3 sequence is 17 residues long. CDR3 coding DNA: TGCGCCAGCAGCCAACCATACCGGCAGAGAGATTACAATGAGCAGTTCTTC. This codes for CASSQPYRQRDYNEQFF.

This chain's CDR3 is CATSDPWTAPTQYF. The CDR3 DNA reads as TGTGCCACCAGTGATCCATGGACTGCACCTACGCAGTATTTT. This sequence joins TRBV24-1 and TRBJ2-3; a possible D gene is TRBD2 (5 bases). CDR3 length: 14 residues. Trimming took off 3 bases at V and 8 bases at J, with 14 bases between the two ends. Germline V lookup: CDR1 KGHDR, CDR2 SFDVKD.

This clonotype has more than one count but fewer than ten. The V call is TRBV25-1, the J call TRBJ2-7; no firm D call. Looked up from germline, CDR1 is MGHDK and CDR2 is SYGVNS. The length of the CDR3 is 12 residues. Trimming stripped 2 bases from V and 3 bases from J, with 5 bases between. The CDR3 bases are TGTGCCAGCAGTGAAACAGTCTACGAGCAGTACTTC. The encoded protein is CASSETVYEQYF.